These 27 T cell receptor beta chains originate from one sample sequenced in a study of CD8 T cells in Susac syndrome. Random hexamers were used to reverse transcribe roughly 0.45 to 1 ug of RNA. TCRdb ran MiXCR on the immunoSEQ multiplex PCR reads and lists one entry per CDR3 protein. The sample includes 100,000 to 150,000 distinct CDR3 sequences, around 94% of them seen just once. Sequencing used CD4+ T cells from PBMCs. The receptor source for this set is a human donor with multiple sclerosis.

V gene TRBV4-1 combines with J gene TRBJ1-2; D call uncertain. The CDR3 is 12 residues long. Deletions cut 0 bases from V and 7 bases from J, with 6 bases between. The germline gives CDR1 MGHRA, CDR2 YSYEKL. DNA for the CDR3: TGCGCCAGCAGCCAAGAAGCGAGTGGCTACACCTTC. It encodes CASSQEASGYTF.

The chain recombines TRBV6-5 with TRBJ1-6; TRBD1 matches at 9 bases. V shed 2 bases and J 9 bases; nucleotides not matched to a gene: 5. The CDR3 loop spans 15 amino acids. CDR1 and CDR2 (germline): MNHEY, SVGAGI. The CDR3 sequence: CASSYETGGSSPLHF. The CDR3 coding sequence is TGTGCCAGCAGTTACGAGACAGGGGGGAGTTCACCCCTCCACTTT.

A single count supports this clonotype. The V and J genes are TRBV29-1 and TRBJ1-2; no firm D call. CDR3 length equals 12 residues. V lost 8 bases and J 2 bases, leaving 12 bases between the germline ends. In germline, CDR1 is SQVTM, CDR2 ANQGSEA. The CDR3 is CSSYGGNYGYTF. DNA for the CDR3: TGCAGCTCCTACGGCGGGAACTATGGCTACACCTTC.

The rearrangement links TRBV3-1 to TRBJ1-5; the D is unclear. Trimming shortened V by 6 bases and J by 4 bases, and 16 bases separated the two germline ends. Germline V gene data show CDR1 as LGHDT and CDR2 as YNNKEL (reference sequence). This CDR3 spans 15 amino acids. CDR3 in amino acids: CASRSSAGFNQPQHF. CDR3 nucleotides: TGTGCCAGCAGGTCTTCCGCGGGCTTTAATCAGCCCCAGCATTTT.

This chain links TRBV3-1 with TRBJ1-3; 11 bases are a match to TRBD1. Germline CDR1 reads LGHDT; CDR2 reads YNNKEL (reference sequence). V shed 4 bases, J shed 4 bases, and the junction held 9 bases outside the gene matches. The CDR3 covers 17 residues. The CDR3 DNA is TGTGCCAGCAGCCTCCCGGGACAGGGGGTAAAAGGAAACACCATATATTTT. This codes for CASSLPGQGVKGNTIYF.

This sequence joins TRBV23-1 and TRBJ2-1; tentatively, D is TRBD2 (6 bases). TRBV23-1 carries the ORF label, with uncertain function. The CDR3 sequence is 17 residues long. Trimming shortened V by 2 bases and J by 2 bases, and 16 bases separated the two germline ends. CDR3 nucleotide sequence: TGCGCCAGCAGTCAACCGTCGCGCGGGGTCACCTACAATGAGCAGTTCTTC. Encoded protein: CASSQPSRGVTYNEQFF.

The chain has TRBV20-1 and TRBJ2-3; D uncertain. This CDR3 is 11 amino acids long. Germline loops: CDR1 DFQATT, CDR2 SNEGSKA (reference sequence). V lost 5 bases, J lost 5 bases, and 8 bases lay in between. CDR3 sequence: CSAPRLDTQYF. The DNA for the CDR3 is TGCAGTGCTCCGCGATTAGATACGCAGTATTTT.

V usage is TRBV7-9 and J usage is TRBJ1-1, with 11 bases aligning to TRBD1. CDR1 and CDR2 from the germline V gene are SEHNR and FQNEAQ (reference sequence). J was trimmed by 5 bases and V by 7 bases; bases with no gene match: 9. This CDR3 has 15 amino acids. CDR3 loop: CASTTGQGAGTEAFF. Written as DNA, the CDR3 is TGTGCCAGCACCACCGGACAGGGGGCCGGAACTGAAGCTTTCTTT.

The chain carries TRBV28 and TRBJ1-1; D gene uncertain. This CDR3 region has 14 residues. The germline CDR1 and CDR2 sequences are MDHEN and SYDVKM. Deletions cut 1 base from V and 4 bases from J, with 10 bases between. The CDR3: CASSLFSPPTEAFF. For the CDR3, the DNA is TGTGCCAGCAGTTTATTTTCGCCCCCCACTGAAGCTTTCTTT.

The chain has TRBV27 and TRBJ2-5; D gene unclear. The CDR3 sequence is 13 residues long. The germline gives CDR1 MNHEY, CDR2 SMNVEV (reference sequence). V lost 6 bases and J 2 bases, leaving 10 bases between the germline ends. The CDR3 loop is CASRPHVQETQYF. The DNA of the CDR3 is TGTGCCAGCAGACCCCATGTACAAGAGACCCAGTACTTC.

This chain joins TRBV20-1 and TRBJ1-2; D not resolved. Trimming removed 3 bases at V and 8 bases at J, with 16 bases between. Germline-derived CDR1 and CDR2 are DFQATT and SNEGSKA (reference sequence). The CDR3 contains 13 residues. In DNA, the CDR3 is TGCAGTGCTAGGTCGGGAGCCGGAGACGGCTACACCTTC. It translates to CSARSGAGDGYTF.

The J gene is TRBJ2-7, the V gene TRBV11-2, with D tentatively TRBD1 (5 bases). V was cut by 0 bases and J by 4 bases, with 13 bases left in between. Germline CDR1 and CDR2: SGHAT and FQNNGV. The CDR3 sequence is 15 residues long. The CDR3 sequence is CASSLESQGLYEQYF. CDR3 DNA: TGTGCCAGCAGCTTAGAGTCGCAGGGATTATACGAGCAGTACTTC. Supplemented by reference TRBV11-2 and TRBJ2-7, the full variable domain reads EAGVAQSPRYKIIEKRQSVAFWCNPISGHATLYWYQQILGQGPKLLIQFQNNGVVDDSQLPKDRFSAERLKGVDSTLKIQPAKLEDSAVYLCASSLESQGLYEQYFGPGTRLTVT.

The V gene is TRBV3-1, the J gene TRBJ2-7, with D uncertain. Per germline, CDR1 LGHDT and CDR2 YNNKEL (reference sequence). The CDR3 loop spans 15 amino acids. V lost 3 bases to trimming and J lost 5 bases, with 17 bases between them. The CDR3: CASSQRRTGNHEQYF. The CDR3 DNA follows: TGTGCCAGCAGCCAGCGGCGTACCGGTAACCACGAGCAGTACTTC.

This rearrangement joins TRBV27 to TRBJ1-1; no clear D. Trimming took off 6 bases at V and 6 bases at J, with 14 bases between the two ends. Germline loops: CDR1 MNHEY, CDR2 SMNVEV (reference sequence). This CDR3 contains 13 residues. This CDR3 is CASRRRESAEAFF. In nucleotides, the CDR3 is TGTGCCAGCAGGAGGAGGGAGAGCGCTGAAGCTTTCTTT.

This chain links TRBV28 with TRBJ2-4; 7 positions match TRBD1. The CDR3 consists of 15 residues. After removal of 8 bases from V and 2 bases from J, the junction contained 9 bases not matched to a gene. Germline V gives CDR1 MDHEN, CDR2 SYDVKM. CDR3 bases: TGTGCCAGCTCCCAGGGGGTTGGGACCAAAAACATTCAGTACTTC. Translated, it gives CASSQGVGTKNIQYF.

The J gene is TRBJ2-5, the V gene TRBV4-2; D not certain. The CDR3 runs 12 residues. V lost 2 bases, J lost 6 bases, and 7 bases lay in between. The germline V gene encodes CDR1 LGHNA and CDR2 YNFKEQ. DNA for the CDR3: TGTGCCAGCAGCCAAACCGACAAGACCCAGTACTTC. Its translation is CASSQTDKTQYF.

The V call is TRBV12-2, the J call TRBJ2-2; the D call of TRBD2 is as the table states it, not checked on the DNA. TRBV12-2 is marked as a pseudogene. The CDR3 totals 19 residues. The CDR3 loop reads CASRSPGGRTSQNTGELFF. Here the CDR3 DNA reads TGTGCAAGTCGCTCCCCAGGGGGGAGGACTAGCCAGAACACCGGGGAGCTGTTTTTT.

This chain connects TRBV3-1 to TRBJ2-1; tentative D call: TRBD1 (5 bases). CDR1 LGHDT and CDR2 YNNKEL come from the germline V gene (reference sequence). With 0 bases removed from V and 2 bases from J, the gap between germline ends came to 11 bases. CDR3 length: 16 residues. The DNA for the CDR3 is TGTGCCAGCAGCCAAGATGGGGCAGGCCCCTACAATGAGCAGTTCTTC. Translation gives CASSQDGAGPYNEQFF.

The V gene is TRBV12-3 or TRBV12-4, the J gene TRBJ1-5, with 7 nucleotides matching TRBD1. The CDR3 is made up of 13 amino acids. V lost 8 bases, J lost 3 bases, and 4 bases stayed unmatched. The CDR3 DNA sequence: TGTGCCAGCCAGGGGGAGATCAATCAGCCCCAGCATTTT. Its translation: CASQGEINQPQHF.

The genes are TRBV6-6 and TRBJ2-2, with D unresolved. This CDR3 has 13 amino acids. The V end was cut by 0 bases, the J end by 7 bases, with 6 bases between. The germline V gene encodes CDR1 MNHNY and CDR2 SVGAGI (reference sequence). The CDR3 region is CASSYSSRGELFF. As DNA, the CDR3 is TGTGCCAGCAGTTACTCGTCCCGCGGGGAGCTGTTTTTT.

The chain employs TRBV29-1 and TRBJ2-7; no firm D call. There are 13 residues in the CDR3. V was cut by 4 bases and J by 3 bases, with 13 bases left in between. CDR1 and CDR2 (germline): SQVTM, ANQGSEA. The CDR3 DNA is TGCAGCGTTGTGTCAGGCGTTTACTACGAGCAGTACTTC. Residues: CSVVSGVYYEQYF.

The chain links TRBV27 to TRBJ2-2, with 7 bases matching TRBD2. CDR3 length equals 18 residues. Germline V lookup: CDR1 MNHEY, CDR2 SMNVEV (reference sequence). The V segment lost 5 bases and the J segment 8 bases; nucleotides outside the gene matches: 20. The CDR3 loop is CASSDSLQRGPKRGELFF. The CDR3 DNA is TGTGCCAGCAGTGACTCCTTACAGCGGGGCCCAAAGCGAGGGGAGCTGTTTTTT.

CDR3 sequence (DNA): TGCGCCAGCAGCCCTGAACGCCCGGACCTCATACTCCCGTACTTC. Amino acids: CASSPERPDLILPYF. V gene TRBV5-1 combines with J gene TRBJ2-7; D gene unclear. CDR1 and CDR2 (germline): SGHRS, YFSETQ. This CDR3 is 15 amino acids long. V was clipped by 4 bases and J by 12 bases, with 26 bases between them.

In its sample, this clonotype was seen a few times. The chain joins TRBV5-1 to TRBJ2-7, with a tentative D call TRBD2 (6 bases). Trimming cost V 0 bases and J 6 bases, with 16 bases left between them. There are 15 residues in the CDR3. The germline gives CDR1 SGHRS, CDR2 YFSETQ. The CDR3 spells CASSLDGGVRGEQYF. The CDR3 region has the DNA TGCGCCAGCAGCTTGGATGGCGGGGTTAGGGGCGAGCAGTACTTC.

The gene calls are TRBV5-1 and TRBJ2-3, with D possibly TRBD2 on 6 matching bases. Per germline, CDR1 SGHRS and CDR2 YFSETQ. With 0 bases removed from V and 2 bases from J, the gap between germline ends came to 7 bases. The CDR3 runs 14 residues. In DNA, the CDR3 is TGCGCCAGCAGCTTGGGGGGGGTCACAGATACGCAGTATTTT. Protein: CASSLGGVTDTQYF.

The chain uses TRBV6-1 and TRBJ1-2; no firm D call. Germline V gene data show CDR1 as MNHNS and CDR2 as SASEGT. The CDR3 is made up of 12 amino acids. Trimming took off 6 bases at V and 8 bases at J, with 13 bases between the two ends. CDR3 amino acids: CASRRIMGGYTF. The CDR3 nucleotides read TGTGCCAGCAGAAGGATAATGGGGGGCTACACCTTC.

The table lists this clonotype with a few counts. The CDR3 region is CASSLWNTGELFF. The CDR3 DNA reads as TGTGCCAGCAGTCTGTGGAACACCGGGGAGCTGTTTTTT. The rearrangement uses TRBV3-1 and TRBJ2-2; D not certain. CDR3 length equals 13 residues. The germline gives CDR1 LGHDT, CDR2 YNNKEL (reference sequence). The V and J ends lost 6 bases and 1 base respectively, with 6 bases between them.